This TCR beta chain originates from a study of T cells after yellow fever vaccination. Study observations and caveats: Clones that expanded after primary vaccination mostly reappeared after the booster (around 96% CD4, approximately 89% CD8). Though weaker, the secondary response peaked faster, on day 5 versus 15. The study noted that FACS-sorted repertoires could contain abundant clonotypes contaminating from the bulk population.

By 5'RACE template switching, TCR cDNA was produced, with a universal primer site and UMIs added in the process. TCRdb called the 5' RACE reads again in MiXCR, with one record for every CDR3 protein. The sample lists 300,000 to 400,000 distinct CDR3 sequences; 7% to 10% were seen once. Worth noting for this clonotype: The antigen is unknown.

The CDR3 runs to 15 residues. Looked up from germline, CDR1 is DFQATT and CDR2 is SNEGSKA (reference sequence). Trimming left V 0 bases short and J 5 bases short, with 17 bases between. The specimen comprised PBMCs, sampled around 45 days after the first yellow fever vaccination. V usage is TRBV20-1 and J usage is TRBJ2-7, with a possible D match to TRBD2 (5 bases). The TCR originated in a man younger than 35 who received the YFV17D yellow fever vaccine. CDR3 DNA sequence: TGCAGTGCTAGAGATCTCAGCGGTCCCTTCCACGAGCAGTACTTC. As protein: CSARDLSGPFHEQYF.